This record looks at one T cell receptor beta chain sequence and its context. Its recognized antigen is unknown. No much larger clone is present one base from it, and per-base qualities are unavailable. The protocol used for the library was the immunoSEQ multiplex PCR assay. Concerning the study's data processing: To diagnose cytomegalovirus status from the catalog of TCR beta chain sequences, a statistical classification framework was built. Drawn from immuneACCESS, this table holds only the in-frame rearrangements with V and J called that TCRdb kept. Clones are partly lost; checked studies trace under half to an unresolved V gene and leave the rest unexplained. V and J calls and clone size follow that table, whereas D and trimming were derived from the DNA. The sample yields about 70,000 clones; about 93% were counted once. The top ten clones comprise approximately 2.1% of the sample. The data belong to a study of cytomegalovirus exposure and HLA in healthy donors (TCRdb year 2017). Background for the entire study: According to a later analysis, one platform produced both the roughly 130 validation repertoires and the approximately 660 repertoires of the first cohort. The aim of the study was to test whether cataloging public T cell receptors could identify signatures of past pathogen exposure. Along with the approximately 700-subject first cohort, a separate validation cohort of some 130 different subjects was used. To predict cytomegalovirus infection status, the study brought together high-throughput TCR immunosequencing, statistical association of individual TCRs with disease status, and machine learning. On the study overall, not on this receptor specifically: Across donors, most TCR sequences were observed very rarely, whereas some public TCRs were present in many individuals. In vitro tests confirmed that three of the cytomegalovirus-associated TCR beta chains recognize cytomegalovirus antigens. A later analysis lacked HLA typing for the validation cohort, so it scored co-occurrence in that cohort across all 110 or so repertoires. The study gave a list of around 170 TCR beta chains associated with cytomegalovirus. In a later analysis, TCRs clustered in the first cohort were found to also tend to co-occur in the roughly 110 validation repertoires, with 94% of cluster scores above 0. The classifier was reported to diagnose cytomegalovirus status with high specificity and sensitivity in both the original and validation cohorts. According to the authors, the approach could potentially be generalized to other disease states and immunological phenotypes.

The donors were included in the validation cohort of 120 subjects, a group kept apart from the approximately 650-subject first cohort. The material sequenced was PBMCs. The sequence was collected from a woman aged 18-29 years in good health and CMV-seropositive.

The nucleotides read TGTGCCAGCAGCCCGACAGGGGAGCGTGAAGCTTTCTTT. The resulting protein is CASSPTGEREAFF. The chain joins TRBV13 to TRBJ1-1; 8 middle bases align to TRBD1. According to the germline V gene (reference sequence), CDR1 reads PRHDT and CDR2 reads FYEKMQ. For this chain, trimming is 5 bases at the V end and 7 bases at the J end, and the number of junction bases without a gene match is 6. Taken from cysteine to phenylalanine, the CDR3 has 13 residues. The CDR3 DNA has 39 bases and is translated from base 1.